This T cell receptor (beta chain) was identified during a study (dated by TCRdb to the mid-2010s). As for the study more broadly: The study examined whether tumor-infiltrating Tregs in breast cancer are drawn from blood Tregs or arise in situ by conversion from other CD4+ T cell subsets.

Amplification of full-length TCR variable regions was done by 5' RACE PCR using constant-region reverse primers, and this step was followed by semi-nested PCR with Nested Universal Primer A. The ReliaPrep RNA Cell Miniprep System was used to extract total RNA, which was then reverse transcribed into 5'RACE-ready cDNA with the SMARTer RACE 5'/3' Kit. An Illumina MiSeq was used to sequence the full-length TCR alpha and beta libraries, which had been barcoded with multiplex adaptors. In the source study's methods: For each of nine subset-tissue groups, sequencing data from the five patients were pooled, and the groups were compared by unsupervised clustering of TCR gene usage. Repertoire similarity was calculated with the Morisita-Horn index, weighting shared sequences by their contribution to each repertoire. The raw public reads went through TCRdb reprocessing: fastp at Q25, MiXCR clone calling, in-frame beta chains kept. Every distinct CDR3 protein forms one entry, paired with its most common genes and DNA. The V and J calls, along with clone size, are taken from TCRdb and not from the paper's own processing. The sample data list under 9,500 distinct CDR3 sequences, and around a third of these were observed just once. The leading ten clones occupy around 5.1% of the sample.

Tregs were isolated as CD4+CD25+CD127-/low cells. Tregs, naive and memory CD4+ T cells from tumor, blood and ipsilateral draining lymph nodes of about five breast cancer patients underwent full-length TCR alpha and beta sequencing. Ficoll density gradient centrifugation was used to isolate mononuclear cells from lymph nodes or from more than 40 ml of peripheral blood. Sorted cell populations were confirmed by FACS to exceed 90% purity. Beyond this particular receptor, the publication reports: Validation in the larger cohort was restricted to a single TCR beta V-J rearrangement rather than whole repertoires. Tumor-infiltrating Treg TCR alpha and beta sequences overlapped most with tumor naive CD4+ T cells, then with blood naive CD4+ T cells. The TCR gene usage of tumor memory CD4+ T cells clustered together with blood and lymph node memory CD4+ cells and with lymph node naive CD4+ cells.

As regards this clonotype: The antigen it recognizes is unknown. Per-base quality was not reported, and no clone a single base away is much larger than it.

After removal of 6 bases from V and 7 bases from J, the junction retains 14 bases not matched to a gene. Measured from the cysteine to the phenylalanine, the CDR3 is 16 residues long. Only the CDR3 region is kept as DNA, spanning 48 bases read in frame from base 1. The CDR1 and CDR2 encoded by the germline V gene are MDHEN and SYDVKM. The sample consisted of Tregs sorted from blood. The sequence was collected from a female donor with breast cancer. This sequence uses TRBV28 and TRBJ1-2, with 10 central nucleotides matching TRBD1. The CDR3 reads CASSDLKDRGVSGYTF. In nucleotides, the sequence is TGTGCCAGCAGCGACCTCAAGGACAGGGGGGTGAGTGGCTACACCTTC.